This T cell receptor beta chain derives from a study of CXCR3-negative and CXCR3-positive naive CD8 T cells. Points from the study as a whole: For naive cells, CXCR3-negative and CXCR3-positive subsets had similar TRBV-TRBJ usage; for memory cells, usage differed. The study found CXCR3 expression partially decreased after cryopreservation and ran most assays on fresh PBMCs. The naive subsets expressed comparable surface CD5, and the authors inferred TCR strength from TRB CDR3 properties.

UMI-tagged TRB cDNA libraries were built via 5' RACE. TCRdb reprocessed the 5' RACE reads and stores each CDR3 protein as one record, lacking DNA. The sample has 45,000 to 70,000 distinct CDR3 sequences. Concerning this clonotype: The antigen is undetermined.

The sequence came from a human donor in good health. Some clones in this sample may be carry-over from other donors' samples. The source material was memory CD8+ T cells from blood.

CDR3 region: CATSRRETHTGELFF. V is TRBV15 and J is TRBJ2-2; TCRdb gives TRBD2 as the D gene, but with no DNA this cannot be confirmed. Germline V gives CDR1 LNHNV, CDR2 YYDKDF (reference sequence). The CDR3 runs 15 residues.